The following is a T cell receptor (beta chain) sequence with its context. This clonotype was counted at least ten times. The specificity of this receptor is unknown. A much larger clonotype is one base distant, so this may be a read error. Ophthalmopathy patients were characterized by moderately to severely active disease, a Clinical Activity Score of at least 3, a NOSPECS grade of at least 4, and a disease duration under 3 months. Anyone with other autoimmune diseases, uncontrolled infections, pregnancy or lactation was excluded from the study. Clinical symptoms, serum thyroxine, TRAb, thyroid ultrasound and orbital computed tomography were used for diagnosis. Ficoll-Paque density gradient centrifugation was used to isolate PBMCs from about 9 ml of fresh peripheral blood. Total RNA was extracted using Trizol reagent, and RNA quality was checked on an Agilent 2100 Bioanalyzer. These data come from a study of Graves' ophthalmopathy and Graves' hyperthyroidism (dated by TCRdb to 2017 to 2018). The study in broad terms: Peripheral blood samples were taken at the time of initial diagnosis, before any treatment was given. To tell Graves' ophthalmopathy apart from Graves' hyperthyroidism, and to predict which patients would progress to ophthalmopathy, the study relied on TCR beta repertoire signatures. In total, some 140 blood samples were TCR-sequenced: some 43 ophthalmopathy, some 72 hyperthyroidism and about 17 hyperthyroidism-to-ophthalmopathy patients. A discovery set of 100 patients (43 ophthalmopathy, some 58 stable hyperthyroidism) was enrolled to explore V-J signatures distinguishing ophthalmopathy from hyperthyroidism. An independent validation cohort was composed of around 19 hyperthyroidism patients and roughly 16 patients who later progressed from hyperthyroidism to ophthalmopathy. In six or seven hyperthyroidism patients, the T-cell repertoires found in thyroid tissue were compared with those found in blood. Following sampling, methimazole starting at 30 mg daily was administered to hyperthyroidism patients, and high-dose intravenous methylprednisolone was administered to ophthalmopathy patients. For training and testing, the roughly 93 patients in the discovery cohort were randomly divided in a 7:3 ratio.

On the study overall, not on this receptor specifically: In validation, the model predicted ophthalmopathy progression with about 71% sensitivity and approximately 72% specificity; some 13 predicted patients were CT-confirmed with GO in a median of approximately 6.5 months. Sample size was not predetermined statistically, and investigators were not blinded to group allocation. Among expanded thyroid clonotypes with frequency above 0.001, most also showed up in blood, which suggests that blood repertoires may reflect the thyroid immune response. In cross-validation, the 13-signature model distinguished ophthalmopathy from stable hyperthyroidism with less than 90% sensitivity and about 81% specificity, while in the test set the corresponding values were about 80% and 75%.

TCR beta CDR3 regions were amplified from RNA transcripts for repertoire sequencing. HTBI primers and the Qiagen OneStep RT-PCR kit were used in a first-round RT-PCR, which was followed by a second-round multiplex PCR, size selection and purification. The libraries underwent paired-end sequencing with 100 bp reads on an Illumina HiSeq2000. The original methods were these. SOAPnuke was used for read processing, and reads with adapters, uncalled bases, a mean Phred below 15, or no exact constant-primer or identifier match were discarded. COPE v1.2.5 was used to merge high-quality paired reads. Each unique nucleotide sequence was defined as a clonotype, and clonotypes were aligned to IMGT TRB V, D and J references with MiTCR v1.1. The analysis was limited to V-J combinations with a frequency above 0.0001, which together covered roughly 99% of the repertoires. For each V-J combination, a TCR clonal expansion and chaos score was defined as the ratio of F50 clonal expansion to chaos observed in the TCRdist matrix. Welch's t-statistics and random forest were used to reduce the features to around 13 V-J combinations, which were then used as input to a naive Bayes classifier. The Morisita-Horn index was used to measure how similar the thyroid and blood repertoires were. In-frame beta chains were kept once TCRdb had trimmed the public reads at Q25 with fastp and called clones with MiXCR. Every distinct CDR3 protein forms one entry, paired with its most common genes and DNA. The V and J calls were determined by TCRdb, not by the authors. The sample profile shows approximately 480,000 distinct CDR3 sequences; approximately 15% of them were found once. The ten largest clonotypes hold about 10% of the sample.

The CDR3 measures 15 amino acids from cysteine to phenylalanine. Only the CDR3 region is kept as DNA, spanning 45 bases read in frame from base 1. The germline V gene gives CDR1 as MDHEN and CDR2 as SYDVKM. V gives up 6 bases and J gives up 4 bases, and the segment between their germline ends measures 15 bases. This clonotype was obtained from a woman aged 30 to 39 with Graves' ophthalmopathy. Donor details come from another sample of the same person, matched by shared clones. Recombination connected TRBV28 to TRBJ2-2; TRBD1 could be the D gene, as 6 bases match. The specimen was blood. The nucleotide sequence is TGTGCCAGCAGACCCAGGGGTATGGGCACCGGGGAGCTGTTTTTT. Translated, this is CASRPRGMGTGELFF.